The next 9 T cell receptor beta chains were all read from a single sample in a study of T-cell reconstitution after alpha-beta-depleted transplantation in children. This sample's TCRbeta library carried unique molecular identifier barcodes. MiXCR was run by TCRdb on the PCR reads, yielding one entry per CDR3 protein. The sample carries under 100,000 distinct CDR3 sequences, about a sixth recorded once. Sequenced here: PBMCs, mostly from graft donor cells, sampled 180 days after TCRalphabeta/CD19-depleted stem cell transplant. The source of these receptors is a male patient between 2 and 10 years old who had a stem cell transplant for acute lymphoblastic leukemia, so the T cells may come from the graft donor.

The chain employs TRBV7-2 and TRBJ1-1; D remains ambiguous. This CDR3 is 13 amino acids long. Germline CDR1 SGHTA, CDR2 FQGNSA. Trimming left V 5 bases short and J 10 bases short, with 17 bases between. The CDR3 coding sequence is TGTGCCAGCAGCCCCCGAGCGGGGAGGGTAGCTTTCTTT. Translating it yields CASSPRAGRVAFF. The full variable domain, its missing parts supplied by reference TRBV7-2 and TRBJ1-1, is GAGVSQSPSNKVTEKGKDVELRCDPISGHTALYWYRQSLGQGLEFLIYFQGNSAPDKSGLPSDRFSAERTGGSVSTLTIQRTQQEDSAVYLCASSPRAGRVAFFGQGTRLTVV.

In this sample, this clonotype turned up a few times. This chain uses TRBV20-1 with TRBJ1-4; the D gene is possibly TRBD1 (5 bases). The CDR3 length is 12 residues. Germline CDR1 DFQATT, CDR2 SNEGSKA (reference sequence). V was trimmed by 5 bases and J by 5 bases, leaving 9 bases between them. This chain's CDR3 is CSAQGPNEKLFF. For the CDR3, the DNA is TGCAGTGCTCAGGGCCCCAATGAAAAACTGTTTTTT.

This clonotype was seen at least ten times. The CDR3 spells CASSLTSGQETQYF. CDR3 bases: TGCGCCAGCAGCTTGACTAGCGGCCAAGAGACCCAGTACTTC. The chain is built from TRBV5-1 and TRBJ2-5; the match to TRBD2 covers 8 bases. With V trimmed by 1 base and J by 1 base, 0 bases remained unmatched. Germline V CDR1 and CDR2: SGHRS, YFSETQ. This CDR3 region has 14 residues.

This rearrangement joins TRBV20-1 to TRBJ1-3, with 7 bases aligning to TRBD1. CDR3 length equals 13 residues. In germline, CDR1 is DFQATT, CDR2 SNEGSKA (reference sequence). Losses at the gene ends were 6 bases for V and 5 bases for J; bases not matched to a gene: 7. The CDR3 here is CSAGEGARNTIYF. As DNA, the CDR3 is TGCAGTGCCGGAGAGGGGGCCAGAAACACCATATATTTT.

A few counts support this clonotype. The rearrangement joins TRBV7-9 to TRBJ2-2; either TRBD1 or TRBD2 may fit D (5 bases each). Germline lookup yields CDR1 SEHNR and CDR2 FQNEAQ (reference sequence). V was clipped by 3 bases and J by 4 bases, with 6 bases between them. CDR3 size: 13 residues. The CDR3: CASSLRGTGELFF. Written as DNA, the CDR3 is TGTGCCAGCAGCTTGAGGGGCACCGGGGAGCTGTTTTTT.

The V call is TRBV12-3 or TRBV12-4, the J call TRBJ1-5, with D uncertain. V was shortened by 2 bases and J by 5 bases, with 10 bases between the two germline ends. This CDR3 contains 14 residues. CDR3 bases: TGTGCCAGCAGTTTATTTGGGGAACATCAGCCCCAGCATTTT. This gives the protein CASSLFGEHQPQHF.

The chain has TRBV4-2 and TRBJ1-6, with TRBD1 identical over 8 bases. CDR3 length: 14 amino acids. The germline V gene has CDR1 LGHNA and CDR2 YNFKEQ. V shed 1 base and J 10 bases; nucleotides not matched to a gene: 3. The CDR3 loop reads CASSQGTGSSPLHF. CDR3 DNA sequence: TGTGCCAGCAGCCAAGGGACAGGGTCGTCACCCCTCCACTTT.

This chain connects TRBV29-1 to TRBJ1-2, with D perhaps TRBD1 (6 bases). The V end was cut by 7 bases, the J end by 8 bases, with 17 bases between. The germline V gene has CDR1 SQVTM and CDR2 ANQGSEA. There are 12 residues in the CDR3. The CDR3 protein is CSGLTGGSGYTF. CDR3 DNA sequence: TGCAGCGGGCTGACAGGAGGTTCAGGCTACACCTTC.

The chain employs TRBV27 and TRBJ2-7; TRBD1 agrees at 7 bases. Germline CDR1 reads MNHEY; CDR2 reads SMNVEV (reference sequence). The CDR3 sequence is 16 residues long. The V and J ends lost 5 bases and 3 bases, in that order; junction bases with no gene match: 13. The CDR3 DNA follows: TGTGCCAGCAGTCCCGACAGGGTTGGTGCGGACTACGAGCAGTACTTC. Its translation: CASSPDRVGADYEQYF.